This T cell receptor (beta chain) came from a study of blood T cells in healthy people across ages. Germline CDR1 reads MNHNY; CDR2 reads SVGAGI (reference sequence). The CDR3 extends over 15 amino acids. V shed 4 bases, J shed 2 bases, and the junction held 3 bases outside the gene matches. Individuals who donated were healthy Caucasians from Russia aged roughly 6 to 100. A word on this clonotype: Its antigen remains unidentified.

Findings of the study overall: Possibly confounding the expanded clonotype changes was the fact that donor CMV status was unknown.

With a J-beta primer mix and a sample-barcoded 5' primer, a second PCR ran about 6 to 11 cycles. A single record per CDR3 protein comes from TCRdb applying MiXCR to the 5' RACE reads. This sample has about 2 million distinct CDR3 sequences; approximately 50% occur once, and the top ten carry 2.1%. The receptor was derived from a middle-aged woman in good health. J is TRBJ1-5 and V is TRBV6-6, with 9 bases matching TRBD1. Sample: blood. This CDR3 reads CASSWDRAGNQPQHF. The CDR3 region has the DNA TGTGCCAGCAGTTGGGACAGGGCCGGCAATCAGCCCCAGCATTTT.